These 32 T cell receptor beta chains were sequenced from one sample in a study of kidney transplant recipient with SARS-CoV-2 infection. TCRdb reanalysed the reads using MiXCR and keeps one entry per CDR3 protein. The table lists roughly 250,000 distinct CDR3 sequences, roughly 26% of them singletons. The sample was a blood sample, taken at baseline and on approximately day 120 from a kidney transplant recipient. The receptors come from a male patient aged 30 to 39 who had COVID-19 and was a kidney transplant recipient. Some T cells may trace back to the graft donor.

This clonotype was detected only a few times. The CDR3 does not close with the conserved phenylalanine or tryptophan, likely indicating a read error. The chain is built from TRBV5-4 and TRBJ1-2; no definite D call. The CDR3 totals 16 residues. Trimming left V 7 bases short and J 4 bases short, with 23 bases between. Germline V gene data show CDR1 as SGHNT and CDR2 as YYREEE (reference sequence). DNA of the CDR3: TGTGCCAGCGGACTCGGCGTACCAGGAAAGACCTATGGCTACACCTCC. It specifies CASGLGVPGKTYGYTS.

This clonotype was counted at least ten times. The V call is TRBV5-8, the J call TRBJ1-2, with unresolved D. The CDR3 has 16 amino acids. The germline V gene has CDR1 SGHTS and CDR2 YDEGEE. Trimming shortened V by 7 bases and J by 4 bases, and 23 bases separated the two germline ends. Written as DNA, the CDR3 is TGTGCCAGCTGTTACAGTCATCCACGAAAGACCTATGGCTACACCTTC. This gives the protein CASCYSHPRKTYGYTF.

This clonotype was seen many times. The chain couples TRBV6-6 to TRBJ2-2; D unresolved. V lost 7 bases, J lost 0 bases, and 12 bases lay in between. Germline assignment: CDR1 MNHNY and CDR2 SVGAGI (reference sequence). CDR3 length equals 15 residues. The CDR3 reads CASNHGNTNTGELFF. The CDR3 nucleotides are TGTGCCAGCAATCACGGTAACACGAACACCGGGGAGCTGTTTTTT.

The chain has TRBV10-1 and TRBJ1-2; D unclear. The CDR3 runs 17 residues. In germline, CDR1 is WNHNN, CDR2 SYGVQD (reference sequence). V was cut by 5 bases and J by 4 bases, with 23 bases left in between. Here the CDR3 reads CASSQKVRSRRTYGYTF. The CDR3 nucleotides read TGCGCCAGCAGTCAGAAGGTAAGATCGCGAAGGACCTATGGCTACACCTTC.

This clonotype was counted many times. The rearrangement links TRBV30 to TRBJ2-6; tentatively, D is TRBD2 (6 bases). Germline loops: CDR1 GTSNPN, CDR2 SVGIG (reference sequence). The CDR3 loop spans 16 amino acids. Between the trimmed V and J ends, which lost 4 bases and 0 bases, there was a span of 13 bases. The CDR3 coding sequence is TGTGCCTGGAAAAGGGAGGAAGGCTCTGGGGCCAACGTCCTGACTTTC. Its protein product is CAWKREEGSGANVLTF.

This clonotype was detected many times. J is TRBJ1-2 and V is TRBV9, with D hard to call. Germline assignment: CDR1 SGDLS and CDR2 YYNGEE. CDR3 size: 16 residues. Between the trimmed V and J ends, which lost 7 bases and 4 bases, there was a span of 23 bases. The CDR3 here is CASWCKYSRKTYGYTF. CDR3 coding DNA: TGTGCCAGCTGGTGTAAGTACTCAAGAAAGACCTATGGCTACACCTTC.

This clonotype came up many times. The CDR3, as DNA: TGTGCCAGCAACTTCGGGACGGACTATGGCTACACCTTC. It specifies CASNFGTDYGYTF. This chain uses TRBV11-3 with TRBJ1-2; tentative D call: TRBD1 (5 bases). The ends were cut back, 7 bases at V and 3 bases at J, with 12 bases in the middle. Per germline, CDR1 SGHNT and CDR2 YENEEA. CDR3 length equals 13 residues.

This clonotype showed up many times. This chain joins TRBV11-1 and TRBJ1-2, with D unresolved. With 5 bases removed from V and 4 bases from J, the gap between germline ends came to 23 bases. In germline, CDR1 is SGHAT, CDR2 FQDESV (reference sequence). This CDR3 comprises 17 residues. The CDR3 nucleotides are TGTGCCAGCAGCGAAGTAATTAAGGCTGGAAAGACCTATGGCTACACCTTC. Translation: CASSEVIKAGKTYGYTF.

This clonotype was seen at least ten times. This chain uses TRBV7-9 with TRBJ1-2; D is undetermined. Germline loops: CDR1 SEHNR, CDR2 FQNEAQ (reference sequence). This CDR3 spans 17 amino acids. The V and J ends lost 5 bases and 4 bases respectively, with 23 bases between them. CDR3 nucleotide sequence: TGTGCCAGCAGCGTGTTCAGATACCATGGAAAGACCTATGGCTACACCTTC. This translates into CASSVFRYHGKTYGYTF.

The gene calls are TRBV20-1 and TRBJ2-1; TRBD2 agrees at 11 bases. V lost 6 bases and J lost 2; bases outside the gene matches: 12. Germline assignment: CDR1 DFQATT and CDR2 SNEGSKA (reference sequence). The CDR3 is made up of 17 amino acids. The chain's CDR3 is CSATLLTSGDAYNEQFF. In DNA, the CDR3 is TGCAGTGCCACTTTGTTGACTAGCGGGGATGCCTACAATGAGCAGTTCTTC.

Comment on this clonotype: Since a much larger clone is just one base distant, this may be a read error. This CDR3 fails to terminate in the conserved phenylalanine or tryptophan, so it likely reflects a read error. The rearrangement uses TRBV9 and TRBJ1-4, with a possible D match to TRBD1 (6 bases). The V end lost 0 bases, the J end lost 4 bases, and 10 bases lay between the germline ends. The CDR3 is 15 amino acids. Germline CDR1 and CDR2: SGDLS and YYNGEE. The CDR3 bases are TGTGCCAGCAGCGTAGGGAGGACAGTTAATGAAAAACTGTTTTGT. Protein: CASSVGRTVNEKLFC.

This clonotype was observed at least ten times. This chain's CDR3 is CASSSTALYGYTF. The DNA for the CDR3 is TGTGCCAGTAGTAGCACAGCCCTCTATGGCTACACCTTC. The rearrangement joins TRBV19 to TRBJ1-2, with D hard to call. This CDR3 is built from 13 residues. V lost 4 bases, J lost 4 bases, and 10 bases lay in between. Germline V gene lookup returns CDR1 LNHDA and CDR2 SQIVND (reference sequence). Based on the CDR3 plus reference TRBV19 and TRBJ1-2, the full variable domain is DGGITQSPKYLFRKEGQNVTLSCEQNLNHDAMYWYRQDPGQGLRLIYYSQIVNDFQKGDIAEGYSVSREKKESFPLTVTSAQKNPTAFYLCASSSTALYGYTFGSGTRLTVV.

This clonotype was detected many times. CDR3 sequence reads: CASSHGSTLRKTYGYTF. DNA for the CDR3: TGTGCCAGCAGCCATGGAAGCACCCTTCGAAAGACCTATGGCTACACCTTC. The chain couples TRBV3-1 to TRBJ1-2; no clear D. The V gene lost 3 bases and the J gene lost 4 bases, with 21 bases spanning the gap. The CDR3 totals 17 residues. Germline CDR1 is LGHDT and CDR2 is YNNKEL (reference sequence).

At least ten counts were recorded for this clonotype. CDR3 nucleotides: TGTGCCAGCAGTTACCCCGCGGAAGCCTTTGGCTACACCTTC. It is translated as CASSYPAEAFGYTF. The chain has TRBV6-2 or TRBV6-3 and TRBJ1-2; D not certain. The CDR3 runs to 14 residues. From germline, CDR1 is MNHEY and CDR2 SVGEGT. V shed 2 bases and J shed 7 bases, with 14 bases lying between them.

This clonotype was seen many times. This sequence joins TRBV11-3 and TRBJ1-1; no definite D call. The CDR3 is 13 amino acids. Germline CDR1 reads SGHNT; CDR2 reads YENEEA. Trimming pared 1 base from V and 1 base from J, leaving 4 bases between. CDR3 region: CASSLAPNTEAFF. CDR3 DNA sequence: TGTGCCAGCAGCTTAGCCCCGAACACTGAAGCTTTCTTT.

V and J are TRBV20-1 and TRBJ1-1, with TRBD1 as a possible D gene (6 bases). The germline V gene has CDR1 DFQATT and CDR2 SNEGSKA (reference sequence). Trimming removed 4 bases from V and 1 base from J, with 13 bases in between. The CDR3 runs to 14 residues. CDR3 nucleotide sequence: TGCAGTGCTAAGCCGACAGGTCCGAACACTGAAGCTTTCTTT. This gives the protein CSAKPTGPNTEAFF.

This clonotype was seen many times. The V call is TRBV9, the J call TRBJ1-2, with a weak D call TRBD1 (6 bases). Germline CDR1 SGDLS, CDR2 YYNGEE. CDR3 length: 15 amino acids. V lost 0 bases and J 8 bases, leaving 17 bases between the germline ends. CDR3 nucleotides: TGTGCCAGCAGCGTAGGACAGGAGGGTTTTCGGGGCTACACCTTC. This gives the protein CASSVGQEGFRGYTF. Full variable domain (remainder filled in from reference TRBV9 and TRBJ1-2): DSGVTQTPKHLITATGQRVTLRCSPRSGDLSVYWYQQSLDQGLQFLIQYYNGEERAKGNILERFSAQQFPDLHSELNLSSLELGDSALYFCASSVGQEGFRGYTFGSGTRLTVV.

In its sample, this clonotype was seen many times. The chain joins TRBV12-3 or TRBV12-4 to TRBJ2-2; maybe TRBD2 (5 bases). The CDR3 has 15 residues. Trimming removed 6 bases at V and 5 bases at J, with 16 bases between. CDR3 loop: CASSLLRARTGELFF. The CDR3 nucleotides are TGTGCCAGCAGCTTATTGCGGGCGCGGACCGGGGAGCTGTTTTTT.

As regards this clonotype: This sequence may be a read error, since a much larger clone differs from it by one base. V gene TRBV24-1 combines with J gene TRBJ1-2; the D is unclear. Germline V gene data show CDR1 as KGHDR and CDR2 as SFDVKD. Trimming cost V 5 bases and J 4 bases, with 22 bases left between them. The CDR3 extends over 17 amino acids. The CDR3 here is CATSGWSSTRKAYGYTF. CDR3 nucleotides: TGTGCCACCAGTGGATGGAGTAGTACCAGAAAGGCCTATGGCTACACCTTC.

This clonotype was detected ten times or more. The CDR3 DNA sequence: TGTGCCATCAGTGATTGGGACAGAATCTACAATGAGCAGTTCTTC. Residues: CAISDWDRIYNEQFF. The rearrangement joins TRBV10-3 to TRBJ2-1; 7 bases are shared with TRBD1. With 3 bases clipped from V and 3 bases from J, the junction kept 5 bases outside the gene matches. Germline lookup yields CDR1 ENHRY and CDR2 SYGVKD. CDR3 length equals 15 residues.

As for this clonotype: A much larger clone lies a single base off, so this may be a read error. The V gene is TRBV30, the J gene TRBJ2-4; TRBD2 is a possible D gene (5 bases). Trimming removed 4 bases at V and 13 bases at J, with 20 bases between. The CDR3 consists of 13 residues. Looked up from germline, CDR1 is GTSNPN and CDR2 is SVGIG (reference sequence). DNA for the CDR3: TGTGCCTGGATCCGTGTCCTGGGAGCGGAGCAGTACTTC. Translated, it gives CAWIRVLGAEQYF.

Concerning this clonotype: It may be a read error: a sequence one base away is much more abundant. The rearrangement joins TRBV9 to TRBJ1-1; tentative D call: TRBD1 (6 bases). Germline CDR1 and CDR2: SGDLS and YYNGEE. The CDR3 is made up of 13 amino acids. This chain's CDR3 is CASGVGGDTEAFF. The CDR3 DNA is TGTGCCAGCGGCGTAGGGGGGGACACTGAAGCTTTCTTT.

At least ten counts were recorded for this clonotype. The chain's CDR3 is CASTLGGATEAFF. CDR3 nucleotide sequence: TGTGCCAGCACCTTGGGGGGCGCGACTGAAGCTTTCTTT. The genes are TRBV7-9 and TRBJ1-1; tentatively, D is TRBD1 (6 bases). CDR1 is SEHNR, CDR2 FQNEAQ, per germline (reference sequence). The V gene lost 7 bases and the J gene lost 5 bases, with 14 bases spanning the gap. The CDR3 runs 13 residues.

Concerning this clonotype itself: This may come from a read error, since a much larger clone is one base off. The rearrangement links TRBV15 to TRBJ2-5, with D uncertain. CDR3 size: 13 residues. From germline, CDR1 is LNHNV and CDR2 YYDKDF (reference sequence). The CDR3 nucleotides are TGTGCCACCGGCACAGTAACCCCAGAGGCCCAGTACTTC. Protein product: CATGTVTPEAQYF.

This clonotype was seen repeatedly, ten times or more. V gene TRBV9 combines with J gene TRBJ1-2; D uncertain. The CDR3 is made up of 16 amino acids. Between the trimmed V and J ends, which lost 7 bases and 4 bases, there was a span of 23 bases. Germline V gives CDR1 SGDLS, CDR2 YYNGEE. The DNA of the CDR3 is TGTGCCAGCGGAATATCGTACTCAAGAAAGACCTATGGCTACACCTTC. Its translation: CASGISYSRKTYGYTF.

This clonotype was counted at least ten times. This chain joins TRBV5-6 and TRBJ1-1; possibly TRBD1 for D (6 bases). Deletions cut 2 bases from V and 7 bases from J, with 12 bases between. Germline V gene lookup returns CDR1 SGHDT and CDR2 YYEEEE. There are 13 residues in the CDR3. The CDR3 sequence: CASSFPATGEAFF. CDR3 nucleotide sequence: TGTGCCAGCAGCTTCCCCGCGACAGGTGAAGCTTTCTTT.

In this sample, this clonotype turned up many times. The CDR3, as DNA: TGTGCCAGCAGCGGAAGAGGGCAGGGCGGCACCGGGGAGCTGTTTTTT. This sequence encodes CASSGRGQGGTGELFF. The J gene is TRBJ2-2, the V gene TRBV7-6; D may correspond to TRBD1 or TRBD2 (5 bases each). Looked up from germline, CDR1 is SGHVS and CDR2 is FNYEAQ. The CDR3 has 16 amino acids. V shed 5 bases and J shed 4 bases, with 17 bases lying between them.

Note on this clonotype: A read error may be the cause here, since a much bigger clone is one base away. The V gene is TRBV2, the J gene TRBJ1-2; no clear D gene. Germline CDR1 SNHLY, CDR2 FYNNEI. The CDR3 covers 13 residues. V shed 6 bases and J shed 6 bases, with 14 bases lying between them. CDR3 amino acids: CASRADGDHGYTF. The CDR3 nucleotides read TGTGCCAGCAGGGCCGACGGAGACCATGGCTACACCTTC.

This clonotype was counted ten times or more. CDR3 loop: CSAKGHSNQPQHF. The CDR3, as DNA: TGCAGTGCTAAGGGACATAGCAATCAGCCCCAGCATTTT. The chain couples TRBV20-1 to TRBJ1-5; possibly TRBD1 for D (6 bases). The germline CDR1 and CDR2 sequences are DFQATT and SNEGSKA (reference sequence). V shed 4 bases and J shed 0 bases, with 7 bases lying between them. This CDR3 spans 13 amino acids.

Points on this clonotype: A much larger clone differs from this one at a single base, so this may be a read error. J is TRBJ2-3 and V is TRBV19, with a possible D match to TRBD2 (5 bases). Deletions cut 8 bases from V and 1 base from J, with 25 bases between. This CDR3 spans 18 amino acids. Looked up from germline, CDR1 is LNHDA and CDR2 is SQIVND (reference sequence). CDR3 nucleotide sequence: TGTGCCAGTGGTACACCGCTGGACTTACCTTCTCGCACAGATACGCAGTATTTT. Translated: CASGTPLDLPSRTDTQYF. The full variable domain, completed using reference TRBV19 and TRBJ2-3, is DGGITQSPKYLFRKEGQNVTLSCEQNLNHDAMYWYRQDPGQGLRLIYYSQIVNDFQKGDIAEGYSVSREKKESFPLTVTSAQKNPTAFYLCASGTPLDLPSRTDTQYFGPGTRLTVL.

At least ten counts were recorded for this clonotype. This chain uses TRBV5-1 with TRBJ2-5; 9 bases align to TRBD1. V lost 2 bases and J lost 5; bases outside the gene matches: 4. Germline V lookup: CDR1 SGHRS, CDR2 YFSETQ. The CDR3 has 14 residues. CDR3 coding DNA: TGCGCCAGCAGCTTCGACAGGGGGTCGGAGACCCAGTACTTC. This encodes CASSFDRGSETQYF.

This clonotype occurred many times. The chain uses TRBV6-6 and TRBJ2-6; D possibly matches TRBD1 or TRBD2 (5 bases each). Trimming left V 6 bases short and J 0 bases short, with 15 bases between. The CDR3 covers 17 residues. Germline V gives CDR1 MNHNY, CDR2 SVGAGI (reference sequence). The CDR3: CASRQGRDVSGANVLTF. The CDR3 DNA follows: TGTGCCAGCAGGCAGGGACGGGACGTCTCTGGGGCCAACGTCCTGACTTTC.